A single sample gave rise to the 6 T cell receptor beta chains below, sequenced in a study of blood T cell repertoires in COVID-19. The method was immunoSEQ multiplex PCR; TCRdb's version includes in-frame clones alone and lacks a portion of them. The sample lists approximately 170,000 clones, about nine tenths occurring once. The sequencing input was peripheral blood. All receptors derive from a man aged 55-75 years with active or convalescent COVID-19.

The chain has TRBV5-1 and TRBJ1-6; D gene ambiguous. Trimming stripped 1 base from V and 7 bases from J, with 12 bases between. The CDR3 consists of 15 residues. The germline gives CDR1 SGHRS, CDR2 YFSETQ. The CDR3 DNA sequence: TGCGCCAGCAGCTTGTTGGGCGGGATCAATTCACCCCTCCACTTT. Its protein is CASSLLGGINSPLHF. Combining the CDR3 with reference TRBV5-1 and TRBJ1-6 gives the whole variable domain KAGVTQTPRYLIKTRGQQVTLSCSPISGHRSVSWYQQTPGQGLQFLFEYFSETQRNKGNFPGRFSGRQFSNSRSEMNVSTLELGDSALYLCASSLLGGINSPLHFGNGTRLTVT.

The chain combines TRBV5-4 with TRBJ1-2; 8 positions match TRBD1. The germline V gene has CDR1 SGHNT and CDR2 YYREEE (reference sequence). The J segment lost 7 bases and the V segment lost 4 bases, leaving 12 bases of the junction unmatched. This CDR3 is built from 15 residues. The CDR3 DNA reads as TGTGCCAGCAGCCCACAGGGGGAGGGGTTCTCTGGCTACACCTTC. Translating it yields CASSPQGEGFSGYTF.

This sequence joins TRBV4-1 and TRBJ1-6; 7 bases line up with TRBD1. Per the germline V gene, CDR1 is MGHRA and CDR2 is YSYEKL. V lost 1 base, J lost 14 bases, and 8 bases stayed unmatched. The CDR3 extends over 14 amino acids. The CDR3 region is CASSQGDRDGALHF. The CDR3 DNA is TGCGCCAGCAGCCAAGGTGACAGGGATGGGGCCCTCCACTTT.

Here the CDR3 reads CASSLSYYGYTF. CDR3 DNA sequence: TGTGCCAGCAGTTTAAGCTACTATGGCTACACCTTC. The chain combines TRBV28 with TRBJ1-2; D not certain. Deletions cut 2 bases from V and 3 bases from J, with 4 bases between. Germline values: CDR1 MDHEN, CDR2 SYDVKM. The CDR3 loop spans 12 amino acids.

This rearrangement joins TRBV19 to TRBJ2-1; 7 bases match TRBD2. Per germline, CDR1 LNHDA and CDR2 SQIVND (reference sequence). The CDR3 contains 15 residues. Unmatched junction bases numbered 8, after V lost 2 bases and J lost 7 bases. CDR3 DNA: TGTGCCAGTAGTATATCACGGACTAGTTTGAATGAGCAGTTCTTC. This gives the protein CASSISRTSLNEQFF. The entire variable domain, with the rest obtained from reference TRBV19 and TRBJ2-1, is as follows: DGGITQSPKYLFRKEGQNVTLSCEQNLNHDAMYWYRQDPGQGLRLIYYSQIVNDFQKGDIAEGYSVSREKKESFPLTVTSAQKNPTAFYLCASSISRTSLNEQFFGPGTRLTVL.

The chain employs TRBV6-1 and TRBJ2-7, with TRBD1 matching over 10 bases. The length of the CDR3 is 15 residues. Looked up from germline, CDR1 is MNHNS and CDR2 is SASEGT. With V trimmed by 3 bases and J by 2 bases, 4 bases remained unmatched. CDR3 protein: CASSEAGTGAYEQYF. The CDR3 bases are TGTGCCAGCAGTGAGGCCGGGACAGGGGCCTACGAGCAGTACTTC.